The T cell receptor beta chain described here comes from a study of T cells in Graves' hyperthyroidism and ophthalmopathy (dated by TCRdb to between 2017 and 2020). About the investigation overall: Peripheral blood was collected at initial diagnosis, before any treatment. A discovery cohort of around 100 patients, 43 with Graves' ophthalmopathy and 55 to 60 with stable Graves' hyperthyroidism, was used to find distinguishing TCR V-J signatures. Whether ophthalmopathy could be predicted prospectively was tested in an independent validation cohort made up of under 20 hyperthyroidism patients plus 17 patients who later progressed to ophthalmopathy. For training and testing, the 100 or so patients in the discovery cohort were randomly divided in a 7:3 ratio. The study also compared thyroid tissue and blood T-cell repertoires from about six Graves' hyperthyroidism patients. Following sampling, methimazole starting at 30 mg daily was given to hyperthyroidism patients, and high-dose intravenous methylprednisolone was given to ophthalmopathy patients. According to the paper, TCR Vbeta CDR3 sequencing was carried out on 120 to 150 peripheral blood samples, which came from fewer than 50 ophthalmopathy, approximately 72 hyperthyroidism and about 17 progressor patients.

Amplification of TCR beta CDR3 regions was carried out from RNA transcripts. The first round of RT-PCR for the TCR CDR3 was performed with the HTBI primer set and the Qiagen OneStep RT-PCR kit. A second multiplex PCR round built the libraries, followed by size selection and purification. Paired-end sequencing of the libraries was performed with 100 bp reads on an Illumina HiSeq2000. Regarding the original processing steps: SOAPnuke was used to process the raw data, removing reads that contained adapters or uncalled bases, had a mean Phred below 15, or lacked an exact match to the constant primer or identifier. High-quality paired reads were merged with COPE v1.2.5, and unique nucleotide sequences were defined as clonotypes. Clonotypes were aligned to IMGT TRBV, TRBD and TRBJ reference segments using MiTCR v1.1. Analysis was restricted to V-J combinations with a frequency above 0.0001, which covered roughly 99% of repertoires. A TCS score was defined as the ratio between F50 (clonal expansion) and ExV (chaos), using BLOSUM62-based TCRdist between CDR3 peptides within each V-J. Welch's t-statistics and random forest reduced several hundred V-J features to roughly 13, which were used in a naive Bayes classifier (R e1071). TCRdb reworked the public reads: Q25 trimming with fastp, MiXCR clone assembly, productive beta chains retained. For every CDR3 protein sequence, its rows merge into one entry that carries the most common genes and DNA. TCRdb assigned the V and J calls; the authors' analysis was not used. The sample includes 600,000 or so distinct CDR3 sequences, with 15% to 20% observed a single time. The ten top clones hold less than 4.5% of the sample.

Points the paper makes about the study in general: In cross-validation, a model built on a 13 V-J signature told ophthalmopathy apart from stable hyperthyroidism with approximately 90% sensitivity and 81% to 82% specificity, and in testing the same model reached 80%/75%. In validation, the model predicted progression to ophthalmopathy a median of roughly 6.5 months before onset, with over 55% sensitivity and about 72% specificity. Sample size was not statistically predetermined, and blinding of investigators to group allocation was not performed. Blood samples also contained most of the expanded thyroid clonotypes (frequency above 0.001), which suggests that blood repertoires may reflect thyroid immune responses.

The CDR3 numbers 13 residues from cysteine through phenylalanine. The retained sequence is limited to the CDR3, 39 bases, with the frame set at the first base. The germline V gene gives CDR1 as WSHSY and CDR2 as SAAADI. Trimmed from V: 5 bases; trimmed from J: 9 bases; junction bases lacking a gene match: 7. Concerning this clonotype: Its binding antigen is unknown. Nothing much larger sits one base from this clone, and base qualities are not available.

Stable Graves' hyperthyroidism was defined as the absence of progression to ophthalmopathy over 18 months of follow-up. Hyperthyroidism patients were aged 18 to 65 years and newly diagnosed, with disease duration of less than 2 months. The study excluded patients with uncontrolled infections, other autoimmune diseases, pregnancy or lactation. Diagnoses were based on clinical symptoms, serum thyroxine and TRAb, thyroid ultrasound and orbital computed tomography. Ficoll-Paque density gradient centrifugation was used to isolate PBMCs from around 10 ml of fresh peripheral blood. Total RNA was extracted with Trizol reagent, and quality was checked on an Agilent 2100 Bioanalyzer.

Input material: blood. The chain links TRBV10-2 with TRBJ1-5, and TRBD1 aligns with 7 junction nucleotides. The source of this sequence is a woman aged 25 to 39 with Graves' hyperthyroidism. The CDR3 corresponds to CASSRDSPSPQHF. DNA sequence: TGCGCCAGCAGTAGGGACAGCCCCTCGCCCCAGCATTTT.